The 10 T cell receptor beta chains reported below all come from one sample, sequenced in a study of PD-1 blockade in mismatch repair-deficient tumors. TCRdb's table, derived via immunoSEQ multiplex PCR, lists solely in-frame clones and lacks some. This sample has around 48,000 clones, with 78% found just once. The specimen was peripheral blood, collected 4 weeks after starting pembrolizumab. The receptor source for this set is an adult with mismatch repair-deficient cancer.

In DNA, the CDR3 is TGTGCCAGCAGTTTCCCTTCTCGCGATGAGCAGTTCTTC. This sequence encodes CASSFPSRDEQFF. The chain employs TRBV6-6 and TRBJ2-1, with D unclear. The CDR3 contains 13 residues. Germline V CDR1 and CDR2: MNHNY, SVGAGI (reference sequence). Trimming pared 4 bases from V and 8 bases from J, leaving 12 bases between.

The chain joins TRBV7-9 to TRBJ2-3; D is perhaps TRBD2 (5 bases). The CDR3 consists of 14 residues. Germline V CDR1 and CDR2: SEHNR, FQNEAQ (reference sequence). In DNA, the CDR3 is TGTGTCATCCGTCCCGGACTCAGTACAGATACGCAGTATTTT. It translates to CVIRPGLSTDTQYF.

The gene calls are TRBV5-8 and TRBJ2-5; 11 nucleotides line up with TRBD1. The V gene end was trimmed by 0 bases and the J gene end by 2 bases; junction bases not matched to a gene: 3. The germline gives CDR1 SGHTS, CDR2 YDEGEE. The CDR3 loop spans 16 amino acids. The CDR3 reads CASSLGTGGGQETQYF. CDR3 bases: TGTGCCAGCAGCTTGGGGACAGGGGGCGGTCAAGAGACCCAGTACTTC.

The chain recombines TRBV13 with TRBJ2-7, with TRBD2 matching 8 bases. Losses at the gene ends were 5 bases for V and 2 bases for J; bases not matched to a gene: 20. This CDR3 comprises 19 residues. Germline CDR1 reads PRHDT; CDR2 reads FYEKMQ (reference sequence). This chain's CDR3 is CASSPPTAGVSYGTYEQYF. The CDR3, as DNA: TGTGCCAGCAGCCCCCCCACAGCGGGAGTATCGTATGGGACCTACGAGCAGTACTTC. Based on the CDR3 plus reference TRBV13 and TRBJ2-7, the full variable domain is AAGVIQSPRHLIKEKRETATLKCYPIPRHDTVYWYQQGPGQDPQFLISFYEKMQSDKGSIPDRFSAQQFSDYHSELNMSSLELGDSALYFCASSPPTAGVSYGTYEQYFGPGTRLTVT.

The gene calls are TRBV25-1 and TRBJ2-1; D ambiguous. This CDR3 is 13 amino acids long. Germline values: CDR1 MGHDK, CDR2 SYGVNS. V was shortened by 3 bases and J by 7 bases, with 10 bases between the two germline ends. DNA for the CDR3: TGTGCCAGCAGTGATATTCTGGGGAATGAGCAGTTCTTC. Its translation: CASSDILGNEQFF.

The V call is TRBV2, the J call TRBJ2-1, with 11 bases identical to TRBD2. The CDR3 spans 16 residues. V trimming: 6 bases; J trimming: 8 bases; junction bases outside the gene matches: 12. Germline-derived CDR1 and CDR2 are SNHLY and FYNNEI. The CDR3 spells CASSSLAGGTRYEQFF. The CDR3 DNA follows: TGTGCCAGCAGCTCTCTAGCGGGAGGCACCAGGTATGAGCAGTTCTTC.

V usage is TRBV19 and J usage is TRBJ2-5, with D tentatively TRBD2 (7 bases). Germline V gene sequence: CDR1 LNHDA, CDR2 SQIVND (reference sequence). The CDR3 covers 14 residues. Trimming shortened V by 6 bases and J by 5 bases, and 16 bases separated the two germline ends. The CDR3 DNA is TGTGCCAGTAGAGAGGGGGGGCGACGGGAGACCCAGTACTTC. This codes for CASREGGRRETQYF.

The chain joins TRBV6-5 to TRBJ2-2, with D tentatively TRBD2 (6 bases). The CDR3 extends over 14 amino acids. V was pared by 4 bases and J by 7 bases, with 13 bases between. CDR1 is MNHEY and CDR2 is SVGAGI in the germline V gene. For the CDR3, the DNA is TGTGCCAGCAGTTTAATCGGGCGGGGCGGGGAGCTGTTTTTT. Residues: CASSLIGRGGELFF.

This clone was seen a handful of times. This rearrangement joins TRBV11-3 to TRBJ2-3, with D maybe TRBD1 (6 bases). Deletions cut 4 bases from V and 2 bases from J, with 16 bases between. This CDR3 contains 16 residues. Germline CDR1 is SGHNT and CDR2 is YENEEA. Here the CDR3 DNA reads TGTGCCAGCAGCTCGGGACAATACCGTCCCACAGATACGCAGTATTTT. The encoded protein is CASSSGQYRPTDTQYF.

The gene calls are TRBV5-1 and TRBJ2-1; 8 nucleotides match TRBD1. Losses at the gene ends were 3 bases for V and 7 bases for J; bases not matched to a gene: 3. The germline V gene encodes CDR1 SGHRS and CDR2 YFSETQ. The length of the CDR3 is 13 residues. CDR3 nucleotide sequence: TGCGCCAGCAGCTCCACAGGGGGTAATGAGCAGTTCTTC. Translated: CASSSTGGNEQFF.